The present T cell receptor beta chain was sequenced within a study of shared clonotypes between healthy human individuals. Study conclusions and caveats: The low donor count limited represented genetic and exposure-history diversity.

Each of the donors was a healthy adult who was HIV-negative and had not had a recent acute infection or vaccination. From CD4+ cells came CD45RA+ naive and CD45RA-negative memory subsets. Comment on this clone: What it binds is not known.

Germline V lookup: CDR1 WNHNN, CDR2 SYGVQD (reference sequence). The CDR3 spans 13 residues. Deletions cut 9 bases from V and 5 bases from J, with 17 bases between. The repertoire was sequenced with immunoSEQ multiplex PCR; TCRdb's copy has only in-frame clones and lacks some. The sample has 2,500,000 or so clones, approximately 90% seen once; the top ten hold 0.11% to 0.15%. This TCR came from a man in his late teens or twenties in good health. The V gene is TRBV10-1, the J gene TRBJ2-7; no reliable D call. Material: naive CD4+ T cells sorted from blood. Sample subset: CD45RA+ positively selected. As DNA, the CDR3 is TGCGCCAGTAGCCCTCCGGGTGGGGACGAGCAGTACTTC. This codes for CASSPPGGDEQYF.